The clone carrying this T cell receptor beta chain was detected many times. The V and J ends lost 4 bases and 9 bases respectively, with 10 bases between them. CDR3 length: 12 amino acids. The germline V gene has CDR1 MRHNA and CDR2 SNTAGT. The sample originates from a study of early T cells in non-severe SARS-CoV-2 infection. Overall study: The input, bulk RNA from unsorted whole blood, was sequenced, and chains were unpaired.

Tagging with unique molecular identifiers was applied to individual cDNA molecules. In TCRdb, the 5' RACE reads were re-called with MiXCR into one record per CDR3 protein. The sample has 20,000 to 25,000 distinct CDR3 sequences, 4.7% seen once. This clonotype was sampled from an adult who was a healthcare worker with PCR-confirmed SARS-CoV-2 infection or an uninfected control (not recorded which). The V and J genes are TRBV6-4 and TRBJ2-1, with D possibly being TRBD1 (5 bases). Sequenced input: whole blood. CDR3 in DNA: TGTGCCAGCAGTGGTCAGGGCGGTGAGCAGTTCTTC. It codes for CASSGQGGEQFF.